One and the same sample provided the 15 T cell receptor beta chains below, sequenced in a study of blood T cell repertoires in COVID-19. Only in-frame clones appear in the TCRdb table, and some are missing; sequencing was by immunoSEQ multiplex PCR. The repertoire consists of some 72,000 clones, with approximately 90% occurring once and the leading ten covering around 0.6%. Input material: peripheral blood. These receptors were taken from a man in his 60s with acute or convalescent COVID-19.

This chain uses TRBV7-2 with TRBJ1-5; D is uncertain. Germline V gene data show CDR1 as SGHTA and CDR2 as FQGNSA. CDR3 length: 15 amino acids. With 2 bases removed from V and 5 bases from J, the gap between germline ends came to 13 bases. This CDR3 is CASSLKGAEDQPQHF. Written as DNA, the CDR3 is TGTGCCAGCAGCTTAAAGGGAGCGGAAGATCAGCCCCAGCATTTT.

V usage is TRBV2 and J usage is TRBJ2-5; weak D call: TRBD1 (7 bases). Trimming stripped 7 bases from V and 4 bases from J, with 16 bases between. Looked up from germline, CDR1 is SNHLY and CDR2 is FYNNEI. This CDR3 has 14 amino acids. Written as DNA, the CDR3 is TGTGCCAGCACCGGGACCCAGGGGGGAGAGACCCAGTACTTC. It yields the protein CASTGTQGGETQYF. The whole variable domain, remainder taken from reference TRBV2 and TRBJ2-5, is EPEVTQTPSHQVTQMGQEVILRCVPISNHLYFYWYRQILGQKVEFLVSFYNNEISEKSEIFDDQFSVERPDGSNFTLKIRSTKLEDSAMYFCASTGTQGGETQYFGPGTRLLVL.

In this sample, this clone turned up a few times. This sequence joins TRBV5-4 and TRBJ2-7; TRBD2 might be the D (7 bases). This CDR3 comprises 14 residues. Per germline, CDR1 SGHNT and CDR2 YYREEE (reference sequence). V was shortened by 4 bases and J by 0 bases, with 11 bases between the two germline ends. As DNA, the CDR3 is TGTGCCAGCAGCCGGGGGGCTCTCTCCTACGAGCAGTACTTC. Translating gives CASSRGALSYEQYF.

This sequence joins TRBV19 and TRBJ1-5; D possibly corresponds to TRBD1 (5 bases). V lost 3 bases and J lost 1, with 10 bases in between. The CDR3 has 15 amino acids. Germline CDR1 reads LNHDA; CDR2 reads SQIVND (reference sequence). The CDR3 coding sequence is TGTGCCAGTAGTATGGGACTTGGAAGCAATCAGCCCCAGCATTTT. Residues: CASSMGLGSNQPQHF.

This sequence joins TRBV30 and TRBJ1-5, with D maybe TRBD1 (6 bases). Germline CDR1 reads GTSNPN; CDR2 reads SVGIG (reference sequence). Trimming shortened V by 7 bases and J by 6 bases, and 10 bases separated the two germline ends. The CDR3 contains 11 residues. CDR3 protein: CASGAGQPQHF. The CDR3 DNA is TGTGCCTCGGGGGCAGGTCAGCCCCAGCATTTT. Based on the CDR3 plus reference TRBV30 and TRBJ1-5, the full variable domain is SQTIHQWPATLVQPVGSPLSLECTVEGTSNPNLYWYRQAAGRGLQLLFYSVGIGQISSEVPQNLSASRPQDRQFILSSKKLLLSDSGFYLCASGAGQPQHFGDGTRLSIL.

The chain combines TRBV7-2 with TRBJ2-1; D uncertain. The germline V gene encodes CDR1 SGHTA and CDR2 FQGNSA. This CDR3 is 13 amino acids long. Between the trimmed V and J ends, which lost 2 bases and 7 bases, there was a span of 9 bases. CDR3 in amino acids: CASSLSLVNEQFF. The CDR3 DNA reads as TGTGCCAGCAGCTTAAGTCTAGTGAATGAGCAGTTCTTC.

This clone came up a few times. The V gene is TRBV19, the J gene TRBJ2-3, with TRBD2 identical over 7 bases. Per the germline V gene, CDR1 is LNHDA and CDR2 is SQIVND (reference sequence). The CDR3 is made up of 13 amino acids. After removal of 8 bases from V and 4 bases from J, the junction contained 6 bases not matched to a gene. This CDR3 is CASSGGQADTQYF. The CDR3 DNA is TGTGCCAGTTCGGGAGGCCAGGCAGATACGCAGTATTTT.

For the CDR3, the DNA is TGTGCCTGGGCCCGGGACAGGAGAAACAATGAGCAGTTCTTC. It translates to CAWARDRRNNEQFF. V is TRBV30 and J is TRBJ2-1; TRBD1 matches 8 bases. This CDR3 is 14 amino acids long. The J segment lost 5 bases and the V segment lost 5 bases, leaving 8 bases of the junction unmatched. Germline CDR1 and CDR2: GTSNPN and SVGIG (reference sequence).

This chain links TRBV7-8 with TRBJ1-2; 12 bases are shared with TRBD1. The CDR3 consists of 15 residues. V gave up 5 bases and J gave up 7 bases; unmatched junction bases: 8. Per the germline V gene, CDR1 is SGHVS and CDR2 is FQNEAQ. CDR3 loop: CASSGGTGGFGGYTF. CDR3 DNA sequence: TGTGCCAGCAGCGGTGGGACAGGGGGCTTCGGTGGCTACACCTTC. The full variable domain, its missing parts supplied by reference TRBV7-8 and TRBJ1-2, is GAGVSQSPRYKVAKRGQDVALRCDPISGHVSLFWYQQALGQGPEFLTYFQNEAQLDKSGLPSDRFFAERPEGSVSTLKIQRTQQEDSAVYLCASSGGTGGFGGYTFGSGTRLTVV.

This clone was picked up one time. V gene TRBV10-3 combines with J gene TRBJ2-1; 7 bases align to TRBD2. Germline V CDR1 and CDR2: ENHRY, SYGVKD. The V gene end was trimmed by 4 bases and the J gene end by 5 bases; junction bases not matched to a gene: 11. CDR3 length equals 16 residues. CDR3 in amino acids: CAISGSLAGWNNEQFF. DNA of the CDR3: TGTGCCATCAGTGGATCGTTAGCGGGTTGGAACAATGAGCAGTTCTTC.

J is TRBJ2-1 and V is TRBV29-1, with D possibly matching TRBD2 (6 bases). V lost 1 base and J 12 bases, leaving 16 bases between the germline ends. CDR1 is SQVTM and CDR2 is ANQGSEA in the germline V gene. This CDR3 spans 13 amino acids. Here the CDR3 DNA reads TGCAGCGTTGAAGCTCAATGGGGGGACCCGCAGTTCTTC. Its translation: CSVEAQWGDPQFF.

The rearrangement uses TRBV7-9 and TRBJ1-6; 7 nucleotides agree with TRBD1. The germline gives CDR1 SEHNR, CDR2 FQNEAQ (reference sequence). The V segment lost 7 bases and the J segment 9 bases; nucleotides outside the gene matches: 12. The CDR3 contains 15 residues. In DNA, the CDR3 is TGTGCCAGCACCCCTGGTCGAGGGGGCATTTCACCCCTCCACTTT. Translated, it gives CASTPGRGGISPLHF.

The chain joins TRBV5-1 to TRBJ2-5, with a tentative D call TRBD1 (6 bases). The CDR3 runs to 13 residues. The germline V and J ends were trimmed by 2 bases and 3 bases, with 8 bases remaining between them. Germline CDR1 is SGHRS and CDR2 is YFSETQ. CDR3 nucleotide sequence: TGCGCCAGCAGCTTTCCAGGGGAAGAGACCCAGTACTTC. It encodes CASSFPGEETQYF.

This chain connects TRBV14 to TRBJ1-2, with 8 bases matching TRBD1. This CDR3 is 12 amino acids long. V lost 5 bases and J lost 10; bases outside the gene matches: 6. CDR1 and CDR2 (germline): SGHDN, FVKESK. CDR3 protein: CASSWTGMNYTF. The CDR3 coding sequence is TGTGCCAGCAGCTGGACAGGGATGAACTACACCTTC.

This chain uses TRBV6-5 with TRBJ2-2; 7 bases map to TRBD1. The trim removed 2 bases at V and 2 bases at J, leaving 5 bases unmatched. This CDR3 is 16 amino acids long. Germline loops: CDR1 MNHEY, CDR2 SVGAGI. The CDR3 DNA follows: TGTGCCAGCAGTTACGTTGGACAGGTTAACACCGGGGAGCTGTTTTTT. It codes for CASSYVGQVNTGELFF.